This record concerns one TCR beta chain sequence. This clonotype was detected a few times. No cognate antigen has been identified for it. Compared with germline, one end of the junction differs, possibly owing to a read error. These data are taken from a study of tumor and adjacent non-tumor tissue in lung cancer (dated by TCRdb to between 2017 and 2018). At the level of the whole study: Patients with adenocarcinoma (12), squamous cell carcinoma (2) and small cell lung cancer (1) were included in the cohort. The roughly 15 patients were aged roughly 30 to 80 years, included about ten men and 5 women, and had TNM stage I to III disease. Sequencing produced 100 million to 150 million productive TCRbeta reads in total, an average of about 3.8 million reads per sample. Using bulk TCRbeta repertoires from under 17 lung cancer patients, the study set lung tumor tissue side by side with matched distant non-tumor lung tissue. For each patient, one tumor sample and one normal lung sample were taken, giving a few dozen paired specimens that underwent TCRbeta CDR3 sequencing.

Library preparation employed multiplex PCR. These reads were obtained on an Illumina HiSeq 2500. TCRbeta libraries were built by three rounds of nested PCR using primers (Table S4), following protocols modified from ARM-PCR. PCR products of 200-500 bp were gel-excised and purified with the QIAquick gel extraction kit before sequencing. Concerning the study's data processing: Reads were cleaned with Trimmomatic, merged with FLASH into complete CDR3 sequences, and assigned to V(D)J germline segments with MiTCR. VDJtools was used to compute clonal diversity as the inverse Simpson's index. In-frame sequences without a premature stop codon were defined as productive reads. Using fastp at Q25 and MiXCR, TCRdb reprocessed the public reads and kept productive beta chains. Every CDR3 protein is listed once, alongside the most common genes and DNA of its rows. The authors' filters were not applied to this entry. The sample includes around 86,000 distinct CDR3 sequences, with roughly two thirds observed a single time. 8% to 9.5% of the sample is held by the ten biggest clonotypes.

The CDR3 goes from the cysteine to the phenylalanine over 15 residues. The sequence is cut down to CDR3 DNA, 45 bases in frame from base 1. RNA was isolated from bulk unsorted tissue, and RNA quality was assessed with a NanoDrop ND-1000 and an Agilent 2100. The donors were newly diagnosed lung cancer patients admitted for thoracic surgery in China from August to November 2014 who had not received prior chemotherapy. The study excluded patients who had received radiotherapy or chemotherapy before or who had another cancer at the same time. Pieces of surgical tissue measuring roughly 1-2 cm3 were kept in RNAlater solution and stored at -80 degrees C until use. The paper as a whole reports these results and caveats: Neither the sequencing platform nor unique molecular identifiers are named or mentioned anywhere in the methods. Only around 15 patients were included in the cohort, and the need for larger samples and more detailed clinical data was noted by the authors. Peripheral blood was not sequenced, so blood TCRbeta repertoires were not examined in the lung cancer patients of the study. TCR diversity (inverse Simpson) was significantly higher in tumor than in normal lung tissue (roughly 430 vs 170, P = 0.0075, Mann-Whitney U test). In normal lung, the top 100 clones accounted for a significantly larger cumulative share of the repertoire than in tumor tissue. TCR diversity was significantly higher in younger patients, and higher tumor TCR diversity was associated with shorter overall and disease-free survival.

Input material: lung tumor tissue. Rearrangement joined TRBV12-3 or TRBV12-4 to TRBJ2-5, and perhaps TRBD1 as D gene, on 5 matching bases. The source of this sequence is a woman aged 35 to 49 with non-small cell lung cancer. In nucleotides, the sequence is TGTGTCAGCAGTTTTCCCCAGGGAAGGCGAGAGACCCAGTACTTC. The resulting protein is CVSSFPQGRRETQYF.